These 2 T cell receptor beta chains originate from one sample sequenced in a study of blood T cell repertoires in COVID-19. Profiling relied on immunoSEQ multiplex PCR, and the TCRdb table lists in-frame clones only, not all of them. The data hold 210,000 or so clones, with roughly 87% observed a single time. Sequencing used peripheral blood. These receptors were taken from a woman between 18 and 30 years old who had recovered from COVID-19.

The gene calls are TRBV6-2 or TRBV6-3 and TRBJ2-3; 8 positions agree with TRBD2. After removal of 2 bases from V and 4 bases from J, the junction contained 8 bases not matched to a gene. The CDR3 extends over 16 amino acids. Germline CDR1 MNHEY, CDR2 SVGEGT. The CDR3 reads CASSYRSPGGADTQYF. The CDR3 coding sequence is TGTGCCAGCAGTTACCGATCACCCGGGGGGGCAGATACGCAGTATTTT.

The chain joins TRBV7-3 to TRBJ2-1; 10 bases are shared with TRBD2. Trimming at V came to 5 bases and at J to 1 base, leaving 2 bases not matched to a gene. Germline assignment: CDR1 SGHTA and CDR2 FQGTGA. The CDR3 runs 15 residues. This chain's CDR3 is CASSTTSGSYNEQFF. The CDR3 coding sequence is TGTGCCAGCAGCACGACTAGCGGGTCCTACAATGAGCAGTTCTTC.